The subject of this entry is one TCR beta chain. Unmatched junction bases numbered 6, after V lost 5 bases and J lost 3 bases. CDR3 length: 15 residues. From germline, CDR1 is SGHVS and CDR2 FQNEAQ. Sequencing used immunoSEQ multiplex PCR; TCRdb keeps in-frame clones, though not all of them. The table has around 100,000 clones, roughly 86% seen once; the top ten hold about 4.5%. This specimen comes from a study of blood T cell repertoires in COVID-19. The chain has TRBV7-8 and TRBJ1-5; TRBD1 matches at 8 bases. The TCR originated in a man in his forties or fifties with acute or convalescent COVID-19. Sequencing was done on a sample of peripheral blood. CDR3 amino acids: CASSIRTGNNQPQHF. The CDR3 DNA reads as TGTGCCAGCAGCATACGGACAGGGAACAATCAGCCCCAGCATTTT.